The rows below give T cell receptor beta chains drawn from one sample of a study of T cell responses to AZD1222 COVID-19 vaccine. The data were produced by immunoSEQ multiplex PCR, yet TCRdb's version contains in-frame clones alone and is incomplete. Of about 110,000 clones detected, approximately 88% appear once; the ten largest clones hold 4% to 5.5%. Sequenced here: peripheral blood, sampled on day 0 of AZD1222 vaccination. The receptors stem from an adult in good health. The CDR3 runs from the conserved cysteine through the conserved F or W. D genes are given only for firm matches. Size tells how often a clone was seen (once, few, many) or the class of an expanded clone, and some rows leave it out.

D	J	V	size	CDR3	DNA
.	TRBJ1-1	TRBV2	.	CASSAQQNTEAFF	TGTGCCAGCAGTGCCCAGCAGAACACTGAAGCTTTCTTT
.	TRBJ1-3	TRBV6-5	.	CASRQGLVNTIYF	TGTGCCAGCAGGCAGGGACTGGTAAACACCATATATTTT
.	TRBJ1-6	TRBV19	.	CASSIRVNSPLHF	TGTGCCAGTAGTATAAGGGTGAATTCACCCCTCCACTTT
.	TRBJ2-1	TRBV3-1/TRBV3-2	once	CASSLDLTYNEQFF	TGTGCCAGCAGCCTGGACTTAACCTACAATGAGCAGTTCTTC
TRBD1	TRBJ2-7	TRBV29-1	once	CSGMGQGGYEQYF	TGCAGCGGGATGGGACAGGGGGGATACGAGCAGTACTTC
.	TRBJ1-1	TRBV2	.	CASTDTGPTFF	TGTGCCAGCACCGATACTGGACCGACTTTCTTT
TRBD2	TRBJ2-7	TRBV6-1	.	CASSGPGLAGSAYEQYF	TGTGCCAGCAGTGGCCCGGGACTAGCGGGGTCGGCCTACGAGCAGTACTTC
.	TRBJ1-6	TRBV6-5	.	CASSYLPDVNSPLHF	TGTGCCAGCAGTTACTTGCCGGATGTGAATTCACCCCTCCACTTT
.	TRBJ1-2	TRBV25-1	.	CASSEDGNYGYTF	TGTGCCAGCAGTGAAGACGGGAACTATGGCTACACCTTC
TRBD2	TRBJ2-3	TRBV18	.	CASSPLSGGTTDTQYF	TGTGCCAGCTCACCCTTAAGCGGGGGGACCACAGATACGCAGTATTTT
TRBD1	TRBJ1-5	TRBV19	once	CASSIVWDRAYQPQHF	TGTGCCAGTAGTATAGTTTGGGACAGGGCTTATCAGCCCCAGCATTTT
TRBD1	TRBJ1-5	TRBV18	.	CASATGAGNNQPQHF	TGTGCCAGCGCGACAGGGGCGGGGAACAATCAGCCCCAGCATTTT
TRBD1	TRBJ1-2	TRBV6-5	.	CASSSPGQGRYGYTF	TGTGCCAGCAGTTCTCCGGGACAGGGGAGGTATGGCTACACCTTC
.	TRBJ2-2	TRBV18	once	CASSPPGRAMGELFF	TGTGCCAGCTCACCACCCGGACGTGCTATGGGGGAGCTGTTTTTT
.	TRBJ1-6	TRBV4-2	.	CASSQGRAFPLHF	TGTGCCAGCAGCCAAGGTCGGGCTTTCCCCCTCCACTTT
TRBD1	TRBJ1-3	TRBV7-6	.	CASTFTGGSGNTIYF	TGTGCCAGCACCTTCACAGGGGGCTCTGGAAACACCATATATTTT
.	TRBJ2-5	TRBV5-1	.	CASSLVPQETQYF	TGCGCCAGCAGCTTGGTCCCCCAAGAGACCCAGTACTTC
TRBD1	TRBJ2-7	TRBV10-3	once	CAISGTTGTVPYEQYF	TGTGCCATCAGTGGTACGACCGGGACAGTTCCCTACGAGCAGTACTTC
.	TRBJ1-4	TRBV6-5	.	CASRRTDDNEKLFF	TGTGCCAGCCGACGGACGGATGATAATGAAAAACTGTTTTTT
.	TRBJ1-1	TRBV5-1	.	CASSPSGGEGTEAFF	TGCGCCAGCAGCCCGTCGGGGGGCGAGGGCACTGAAGCTTTCTTT
.	TRBJ1-1	TRBV5-4	.	CASSSTGNGEAFF	TGTGCCAGCAGCAGCACAGGGAACGGTGAAGCTTTCTTT
.	TRBJ1-3	TRBV5-1	.	CASSLGEGGNTIYF	TGCGCCAGCAGCTTGGGAGAGGGCGGAAACACCATATATTTT
TRBD1	TRBJ1-4	TRBV7-2	.	CASSLQGSVGEKLFF	TGCGCCAGCAGCCTACAGGGGAGTGTCGGTGAAAAACTGTTTTTT
.	TRBJ1-1	TRBV28	.	CASSFKPSKPWPQGNTEAFF	TGTGCCAGCAGCTTTAAACCCTCAAAGCCGTGGCCCCAGGGGAACACTGAAGCTTTCTTT
.	TRBJ1-1	TRBV7-2	.	CASSLPGNTEAFF	TGTGCCAGCAGCCTACCAGGCAACACTGAAGCTTTCTTT
.	TRBJ2-6	TRBV11-2	.	CASSGYMNSGANVLTF	TGTGCCAGCAGCGGGTACATGAACTCTGGGGCCAACGTCCTGACTTTC
TRBD1	TRBJ1-5	TRBV19	.	CASSRSGGPNQPQHF	TGTGCCAGTAGTAGGTCAGGGGGTCCCAATCAGCCCCAGCATTTT
.	TRBJ1-1	TRBV6-5	.	CASSYWRNTEAFF	TGTGCCAGCAGTTATTGGAGGAACACTGAAGCTTTCTTT
.	TRBJ1-3	TRBV4-3	.	CASSQTAGNTIYF	TGCGCCAGCAGCCAGACAGCCGGAAACACCATATATTTT